These T cell receptor beta chains were read from a single sample in a study of blood T cell repertoires in COVID-19. TCRdb's table, derived via immunoSEQ multiplex PCR, lists solely in-frame clones and lacks some. Counted here are some 300,000 clones, 80% to 90% occurring once; the ten biggest clones make up over 5.5%. The material sequenced was peripheral blood. The receptor set was obtained from a woman between 45 and 60 years old with COVID-19, enrolled during active disease. CDR3s include the opening cysteine and the closing phenylalanine or tryptophan. The D gene is left open where the match is weak. The listing skips clone size in some rows; elsewhere it reads once, few, many or a size class.

size	length	V	J	D	CDR3	DNA
NA	15	TRBV6-2/TRBV6-3	TRBJ2-5	TRBD2	CASSWGSLGGKTQYF	TGTGCCAGCAGTTGGGGGTCGTTGGGAGGGAAGACCCAGTACTTC
NA	15	TRBV12-5	TRBJ1-1	TRBD1	CASGAGQGRTTEAFF	TGTGCTAGTGGCGCGGGACAGGGTAGGACGACTGAAGCTTTCTTT
NA	17	TRBV18	TRBJ1-4	TRBD1	CASSPPGQGAFNEKLFF	TGTGCCAGCTCACCTCCGGGACAGGGGGCTTTTAATGAAAAACTGTTTTTT
NA	14	TRBV2	TRBJ2-5	NA	CASSQGGGPETQYF	TGTGCCAGCAGCCAAGGGGGGGGGCCAGAGACCCAGTACTTC
NA	15	TRBV9	TRBJ2-1	NA	CASSVSGTSYNEQFF	TGTGCCAGCAGCGTTAGCGGTACCTCCTACAATGAGCAGTTCTTC
NA	15	TRBV30	TRBJ2-7	TRBD1	CAWSGPGTGTYEQYF	TGTGCCTGGAGTGGGCCGGGGACAGGGACCTACGAGCAGTACTTC
NA	14	TRBV7-3	TRBJ2-2	TRBD1	CASSPTGLTGELFF	TGTGCCAGCAGCCCGACAGGGCTCACCGGGGAGCTGTTTTTT
NA	17	TRBV3-1/TRBV3-2	TRBJ1-4	NA	CASSQEVSGRANEKLFF	TGTGCCAGCAGCCAGGAGGTGTCGGGCCGCGCTAATGAAAAACTGTTTTTT
NA	17	TRBV15	TRBJ2-3	NA	CATSRGLRGLSTDTQYF	TGTGCCACCAGCAGAGGGCTCAGGGGATTGAGCACAGATACGCAGTATTTT
NA	16	TRBV7-6	TRBJ1-4	TRBD1	CASSNRGSSTNEKLFF	TGTGCCAGCAGCAACAGGGGATCGTCAACTAATGAAAAACTGTTTTTT
NA	14	TRBV27	TRBJ2-7	TRBD1	CASSRTGGTYEQYF	TGTGCCAGCAGCCGGACAGGGGGTACCTACGAGCAGTACTTC
NA	16	TRBV19	TRBJ1-3	NA	CASSIGSGYSGNTIYF	TGTGCCAGTAGTATAGGTAGCGGCTACTCTGGAAACACCATATATTTT
NA	14	TRBV19	TRBJ1-1	TRBD1	CASSLIDRDHEAFF	TGTGCCAGTAGTCTAATTGACAGGGACCATGAAGCTTTCTTT
once	18	TRBV10-3	TRBJ2-7	TRBD1	CATQTPGTVGDPAYEQYF	TGTGCCACTCAAACCCCCGGGACAGTAGGAGACCCCGCCTACGAGCAGTACTTC
NA	16	TRBV27	TRBJ2-7	TRBD1	CASSLQTGGLSYEQYF	TGTGCCAGCAGTCTTCAGACAGGGGGCTTATCCTACGAGCAGTACTTC
few	15	TRBV19	TRBJ2-1	TRBD2	CARRLAGSSYNEQFF	TGTGCTCGGCGGCTAGCGGGATCCTCCTACAATGAGCAGTTCTTC
NA	15	TRBV30	TRBJ1-4	NA	CAWSEVGETNEKLFF	TGTGCCTGGAGTGAGGTTGGAGAGACTAATGAAAAACTGTTTTTT
NA	15	TRBV6-4	TRBJ2-7	TRBD2	CASSELAGGAYEQYF	TGTGCCAGCAGCGAGCTAGCGGGAGGTGCCTACGAGCAGTACTTC
NA	15	TRBV15	TRBJ2-5	TRBD2	CATREAGGAEETQYF	TGTGCCACCAGGGAAGCGGGAGGGGCTGAAGAGACCCAGTACTTC
once	14	TRBV24-1	TRBJ1-2	NA	CATSDLRTGYGYTF	TGTGCCACCAGTGATTTAAGAACAGGCTATGGCTACACCTTC
NA	17	TRBV30	TRBJ2-1	TRBD2	CAWSSLTSGSTYNEQFF	TGTGCCTGGAGTTCATTGACTAGCGGGAGTACGTACAATGAGCAGTTCTTC
NA	13	TRBV18	TRBJ2-7	NA	CASSPQESYEQYF	TGTGCCAGCTCACCACAGGAGTCCTACGAGCAGTACTTC
NA	15	TRBV4-1	TRBJ1-2	NA	CASSQVGSLTYGYTF	TGCGCCAGCAGCCAAGTCGGGTCTTTAACGTATGGCTACACCTTC
NA	14	TRBV28	TRBJ2-5	NA	CASSRVARRETQYF	TGTGCCAGCAGCCGTGTGGCACGGAGGGAGACCCAGTACTTC
NA	15	TRBV14	TRBJ1-3	NA	CASSQGAVSGNTIYF	TGTGCCAGCAGCCAAGGGGCAGTCTCTGGAAACACCATATATTTT
NA	15	TRBV19	TRBJ1-1	TRBD1	CASSRRDSLNTEAFF	TGTGCCAGTAGTCGACGGGACAGTTTGAACACTGAAGCTTTCTTT
many	18	TRBV4-1	TRBJ1-4	TRBD1	CASSLRTGEASSNEKLFF	TGCGCCAGCAGCCTGAGGACAGGGGAGGCTTCGTCTAATGAAAAACTGTTTTTT
NA	13	TRBV5-1	TRBJ2-7	NA	CASSLANSYEQYF	TGCGCCAGCAGCTTGGCCAACTCCTACGAGCAGTACTTC
NA	14	TRBV6-5	TRBJ1-6	NA	CASSYWGADSPLHF	TGTGCCAGCAGTTATTGGGGCGCGGATTCACCCCTCCACTTT
NA	15	TRBV4-1	TRBJ2-1	NA	CASSRRLGDGNEQFF	TGCGCCAGCAGCCGGCGACTAGGTGATGGCAATGAGCAGTTCTTC
NA	15	TRBV19	TRBJ2-6	NA	CASSILNSGANVLTF	TGTGCCAGTAGTATTTTAAATTCCGGGGCCAACGTCCTGACTTTC